This paragraph covers one T cell receptor (beta chain) sequence. What this receptor recognizes is not known. Per-nucleotide qualities are absent, and no much larger clonotype sits a single base away. Participants in the prospective study were aged about 18 to 100 years, lived in about two dozen United States geographic areas, and enrolled through a virtual design. In the prospective study, participants were assigned to cohorts based on the clinical history participants reported in a screening survey and a study questionnaire. ImmuneRACE Cohort 3 recovered participants were defined by two consecutive negative NP/OP PCR tests, healthcare professional clearance, or symptom resolution. In the prospective study, whole blood, serum and a nasopharyngeal or oropharyngeal swab were collected from each participant by mobile phlebotomists. Additional blood draws and questionnaires over an approximately two-month period could optionally be provided by prospective study participants. Before DNA extraction, prospective study blood samples were shipped either frozen or at room temperature.

These data are taken from a study of blood T cell repertoires in COVID-19 (TCRdb year 2020). For the wider study: Samples covering the acute and convalescent phases of COVID-19 were provided by collaborators in the United States, Italy and Spain. Samples were obtained from the ongoing ImmuneRACE study (first 160 participants) and from over 1,000 subjects provided by 6 global collaborators. The prospective study material was composed of cDNA or gDNA derived from T cells, B-cell-depleted T cells, or PBMCs. The dataset comprised deeply sampled blood TCRbeta repertoires from subjects exposed to, actively infected with, or recovered from COVID-19. The repertoires were made available in a free public database intended to serve as a resource for research on the immune response to SARS-CoV-2. The sample metadata nearly always contained a de-identified subject ID, COVID-19 status, age in years and sex. Where available, HLA class I and class II types were taken from metadata supplied by the sample provider and were not determined by assay-based typing.

TCRbeta CDR3 regions were amplified from genomic DNA using the immunoSEQ Assay, a bias-controlled multiplex PCR. Concerning the study's data processing: Nucleated cell counts per sample were estimated from amplification of reference gene primers within the assay. To quantify the absolute abundance of each unique TCRbeta CDR3 rearrangement, sequence reads were collapsed and filtered. For each sample, productive Simpson clonality was calculated as the square root of Simpson's diversity index across productive rearrangements. TCRdb took over this immuneACCESS table, retaining in-frame rearrangements with V and J assigned. Such tables are incomplete; in checked studies, under half of the missing clones stem from an unresolved V gene, and the remainder is unexplained. V and J calls and clone size are given by that table; D and trimming were obtained from the DNA. The sample yields about 270,000 clones; just over 85% were counted once. The top ten hold roughly a sixth of the sample.

What the work shows at the level of the full study, not this receptor alone: How much clinical and demographic metadata was included differed by source and by participant, and the metadata was provided uncurated.

The CDR3 goes from the cysteine to the phenylalanine over 14 residues. Of the read, only the CDR3 DNA is kept; its 42 bases are in frame from base 1. CDR1 and CDR2 are drawn from the germline V gene: KGHDR, SFDVKD. Relative to germline, V is 3 bases shorter and J is 7 bases shorter, with 12 bases between their ends. The chain was built from TRBV24-1 and TRBJ2-1, and perhaps TRBD2 as D gene, on 5 matching bases. The source is a man aged 18 to 29 who had recovered from COVID-19. The sample consisted of PBMCs or T cells enriched from blood (not recorded which). CDR3 loop: CATSDPPTKNEQFF. The bases read TGTGCCACCAGTGATCCGCCGACTAAAAATGAGCAGTTCTTC.